This entry lists 4 T cell receptor beta chains sequenced from one sample in a study of blood T cells in healthy people across ages. Primers used in a second PCR of roughly 6 to 12 cycles were a sample-barcoded 5' primer and a J-beta primer mix. One entry per CDR3 protein results from TCRdb running MiXCR on the 5' RACE reads. The data show 780,000 or so distinct CDR3 sequences, roughly 25% seen once. Another study also made use of these data, one on T cells of mothers and their children.

The sequencing input was blood. The source of these receptors is a boy between 10 and 17 years old in good health.

The chain carries TRBV6-6 and TRBJ1-3; D is undetermined. Germline-derived CDR1 and CDR2 are MNHNY and SVGAGI (reference sequence). This CDR3 comprises 14 residues. Trimming took off 2 bases at V and 4 bases at J, with 9 bases between the two ends. The DNA for the CDR3 is TGTGCCAGCAGTTACGCCAATTCCGGAAACACCATATATTTT. Translating gives CASSYANSGNTIYF.

This clonotype was observed a handful of times. V is TRBV28 and J is TRBJ2-7; TRBD1 agrees at 7 bases. The CDR3 runs to 15 residues. Germline V gene data show CDR1 as MDHEN and CDR2 as SYDVKM. V shed 1 base and J 2 bases; nucleotides not matched to a gene: 5. DNA of the CDR3: TGTGCCAGCAGTTTATCCGACAGGGCACCCTACGAGCAGTACTTC. Translating it yields CASSLSDRAPYEQYF.

This clonotype was observed a handful of times. The chain carries TRBV21-1 and TRBJ2-1; the D call of TRBD1 is as the table states it, not checked on the DNA. TRBV21-1 is noted as a pseudogene. The length of the CDR3 is 17 residues. The CDR3 reads CASSIPGGHGLDNEQFF. The CDR3, as DNA: TGTGCCAGCAGCATACCTGGAGGACACGGTTTGGACAATGAGCAGTTCTTC.

This clonotype was detected only a few times. The chain couples TRBV20-1 to TRBJ1-1; D is uncertain. The ends were cut back, 1 base at V and 5 bases at J, with 14 bases in the middle. The CDR3 loop spans 14 amino acids. Germline assignment: CDR1 DFQATT and CDR2 SNEGSKA (reference sequence). DNA of the CDR3: TGCAGTGCTAGAGGGTTGGGGATTGGGACTGAAGCTTTCTTT. It encodes CSARGLGIGTEAFF.